Below, 22 T cell receptor beta chains from the same sample are listed, as sequenced in a study of shared clonotypes between healthy human individuals (dated by TCRdb to between 2020 and 2021). To prepare the library, the immunoSEQ multiplex PCR assay was applied. TCRdb retrieved this table from immuneACCESS and kept in-frame rearrangements only. Not all clones are present; in checked studies, unresolved V genes account for under half, and no reason is known for the remainder. The sample records about a million clones, 65% to 80% of which are singletons. The ten largest account for roughly 1.4% of the sample. Sequenced input: memory CD4+ T cells sorted from blood. What this sample's cell subset or site label stands for: CD45RA-negative fraction. The source of these receptors is a man between 18 and 35 years old in good health.

Of note for this clone: A much bigger clone sits one base away, suggesting this may be a read error. V and J are TRBV7-8 and TRBJ2-5; D not certain. CDR1 SGHVS and CDR2 FQNEAQ come from the germline V gene. This CDR3 region has 11 residues. V lost 5 bases to trimming and J lost 1 base, with 2 bases between them. CDR3 residues: CASSPQETQYF. CDR3 nucleotides: TGTGCCAGCAGCCCCCAAGAGACCCAGTACTTC.

The chain recombines TRBV7-9 with TRBJ1-1, with D perhaps TRBD1 (6 bases). Germline CDR1 SEHNR, CDR2 FQNEAQ (reference sequence). This CDR3 contains 14 residues. The V and J ends lost 3 bases and 5 bases respectively, with 13 bases between them. CDR3 sequence: CASSFLGAGTEAFF. For the CDR3, the DNA is TGTGCCAGCAGCTTTTTGGGGGCGGGGACTGAAGCTTTCTTT.

This clone was recorded a few times. The sample has other DNA sequences that encode this CDR3 too. V and J are TRBV18 and TRBJ1-1, with a tentative D call TRBD1 (6 bases). Per the germline V gene, CDR1 is KGHSH and CDR2 is LQKENI. The CDR3 is 13 amino acids. Deletions cut 4 bases from V and 1 base from J, with 7 bases between. The DNA for the CDR3 is TGTGCCAGCTCACGGGGACAGAACACTGAAGCTTTCTTT. Its translation: CASSRGQNTEAFF.

The rearrangement joins TRBV5-6 to TRBJ1-2, with D possibly matching TRBD1 (5 bases). The CDR3 spans 14 residues. Germline assignment: CDR1 SGHDT and CDR2 YYEEEE. V shed 4 bases and J shed 1 base, with 11 bases lying between them. CDR3 DNA sequence: TGTGCCAGCAGCCCAGGGACGGGTAACTATGGCTACACCTTC. It codes for CASSPGTGNYGYTF.

This chain's CDR3 is CASSYIATNEKLFF. Written as DNA, the CDR3 is TGTGCCAGCAGTTACATAGCAACTAATGAAAAACTGTTTTTT. The chain uses TRBV6-5 and TRBJ1-4; D is unresolved. Germline-derived CDR1 and CDR2 are MNHEY and SVGAGI. The CDR3 is made up of 14 amino acids. V was clipped by 2 bases and J by 0 bases, with 4 bases between them.

This chain connects TRBV18 to TRBJ1-1, with D uncertain. The CDR3 has 11 residues. Germline V gene data show CDR1 as KGHSH and CDR2 as LQKENI. Trimming took off 4 bases at V and 6 bases at J, with 6 bases between the two ends. CDR3 coding DNA: TGTGCCAGCTCACGAGGGCCTGAAGCTTTCTTT. Protein: CASSRGPEAFF.

This clone was recorded a few times. This sequence joins TRBV5-6 and TRBJ2-3; 8 nucleotides line up with TRBD2. With 1 base clipped from V and 1 base from J, the junction kept 8 bases outside the gene matches. The CDR3 covers 17 residues. CDR1 is SGHDT, CDR2 YYEEEE, per germline. The CDR3 sequence is CASSLFPPAGGTDTQYF. CDR3 nucleotides: TGTGCCAGCAGCTTGTTCCCCCCAGCGGGAGGCACAGATACGCAGTATTTT.

The rearrangement joins TRBV5-1 to TRBJ2-6; perhaps TRBD1 as D (5 bases). Trimming took 4 bases from V and 1 from J, leaving 6 bases between them. The CDR3 length is 14 residues. CDR1 SGHRS and CDR2 YFSETQ come from the germline V gene. In nucleotides, the CDR3 is TGCGCCAGCAGCAGGGGATCTGGGGCCAACGTCCTGACTTTC. Translated, it gives CASSRGSGANVLTF. The entire variable domain, with the rest obtained from reference TRBV5-1 and TRBJ2-6, is as follows: KAGVTQTPRYLIKTRGQQVTLSCSPISGHRSVSWYQQTPGQGLQFLFEYFSETQRNKGNFPGRFSGRQFSNSRSEMNVSTLELGDSALYLCASSRGSGANVLTFGAGSRLTVL.

The chain employs TRBV18 and TRBJ1-6; 9 bases are a match to TRBD1. The CDR3 is made up of 15 amino acids. Germline values: CDR1 KGHSH, CDR2 LQKENI. V lost 3 bases, J lost 4 bases, and 1 base stayed unmatched. CDR3 nucleotides: TGTGCCAGCTCACCCGACAGGGGGTATAATTCACCCCTCCACTTT. It encodes CASSPDRGYNSPLHF.

The rearrangement uses TRBV6-1 and TRBJ2-6; tentative D call: TRBD1 (6 bases). CDR1 is MNHNS and CDR2 is SASEGT in the germline V gene. The CDR3 contains 13 residues. V was trimmed by 6 bases and J by 3 bases, leaving 6 bases between them. In DNA, the CDR3 is TGTGCCAGCAGCAGGGGTGGGGCCAACGTCCTGACTTTC. It yields the protein CASSRGGANVLTF.

This rearrangement joins TRBV13 to TRBJ2-7; 13 positions agree with TRBD2. The germline gives CDR1 PRHDT, CDR2 FYEKMQ (reference sequence). V lost 5 bases and J lost 3; bases outside the gene matches: 7. This CDR3 is built from 16 residues. The CDR3 coding sequence is TGTGCCAGCAGCAACCTTGGGACTAGCGGGAACTACGAGCAGTACTTC. This codes for CASSNLGTSGNYEQYF.

In regard to this clone: A read error is likely here: a far larger clone is one base away. This sample includes further DNA sequences coding for the same CDR3. V gene TRBV5-1 combines with J gene TRBJ1-5; D gene uncertain. The CDR3 loop spans 15 amino acids. V was pared by 0 bases and J by 0 bases, with 7 bases between. CDR1 and CDR2 from the germline V gene are SGHRS and YFSETQ. CDR3 sequence: CASSLGGDSNQPQHF. The CDR3 coding sequence is TGCGCCAGCAGCTTGGGTGGGGATAGCAATCAGCCCCAGCATTTT.

The J gene is TRBJ1-2, the V gene TRBV5-4; D is undetermined. CDR1 and CDR2 from the germline V gene are SGHNT and YYREEE (reference sequence). The CDR3 is 14 amino acids. V lost 5 bases, J lost 2 bases, and 13 bases lay in between. The CDR3 protein is CASSFPDGNYGYTF. The CDR3 DNA follows: TGTGCCAGCAGTTTCCCAGACGGAAACTATGGCTACACCTTC.

With regard to this clone: This sample includes further DNA sequences coding for the same CDR3. The V and J genes are TRBV18 and TRBJ2-1, with 7 bases fitting TRBD1. CDR1 is KGHSH and CDR2 is LQKENI in the germline V gene. The trim removed 0 bases at V and 7 bases at J, leaving 3 bases unmatched. CDR3 length: 14 residues. The CDR3 region is CASSPPGGLNEQFF. The CDR3 DNA reads TGTGCCAGCTCACCACCAGGGGGCCTGAATGAGCAGTTCTTC.

This sequence joins TRBV5-1 and TRBJ2-5; the match to TRBD2 covers 10 bases. The CDR3 is 14 residues long. The germline V gene encodes CDR1 SGHRS and CDR2 YFSETQ. The V and J ends lost 6 bases and 5 bases, in that order; junction bases with no gene match: 7. CDR3 sequence reads: CASNSGRLGETQYF. The CDR3 bases are TGCGCCAGCAATAGCGGGAGGCTCGGGGAGACCCAGTACTTC.

The rearrangement joins TRBV5-8 to TRBJ2-4; D tentatively fits TRBD1 or TRBD2 (5 bases each). The CDR3 length is 17 residues. Trimming removed 0 bases at V and 1 base at J, with 14 bases between. The germline V gene has CDR1 SGHTS and CDR2 YDEGEE. CDR3 loop: CASSLGLGPGAKNIQYF. The CDR3 DNA follows: TGTGCCAGCAGCTTGGGATTGGGGCCGGGGGCCAAAAACATTCAGTACTTC.

The CDR3 coding sequence is TGTGCCAGCAGCTTAAGGGGACAGGGGGCTTCTAACATTCAGTACTTC. It codes for CASSLRGQGASNIQYF. The chain links TRBV5-4 to TRBJ2-4; 12 positions match TRBD1. This CDR3 contains 16 residues. With 2 bases clipped from V and 7 bases from J, the junction kept 7 bases outside the gene matches. Germline CDR1 is SGHNT and CDR2 is YYREEE (reference sequence).

This clone was seen only once. J is TRBJ2-3 and V is TRBV2; D unclear. Germline V gene lookup returns CDR1 SNHLY and CDR2 FYNNEI. The CDR3 is 15 amino acids. Trimming cost V 2 bases and J 4 bases, with 13 bases left between them. DNA for the CDR3: TGTGCCAGCAGTGAACCGGGCCTTGGGCCAGATACGCAGTATTTT. Translation gives CASSEPGLGPDTQYF.

About this clone itself: A much larger clone differs by one base, so this may be a read error. At the DNA level, this CDR3 is encoded by other sequences in the same sample as well. The chain combines TRBV5-1 with TRBJ1-2, with D uncertain. This CDR3 is built from 14 residues. Deletions cut 1 base from V and 3 bases from J, with 10 bases between. Germline assignment: CDR1 SGHRS and CDR2 YFSETQ. The CDR3 protein is CASSLLTPDYGYTF. In DNA form, the CDR3 reads TGCGCCAGCAGCTTGTTAACACCTGACTATGGCTACACCTTC.

A remark on this clone: Other DNA sequences of this sample code for an identical CDR3. The chain is built from TRBV11-2 and TRBJ1-1; 8 nucleotides match TRBD1. Per the germline V gene, CDR1 is SGHAT and CDR2 is FQNNGV. The CDR3 covers 14 residues. V gave up 1 base and J gave up 4 bases; unmatched junction bases: 2. The CDR3 nucleotides are TGTGCCAGCAGCTTAGCGCAGGGGGCCACTGAAGCTTTCTTT. Its protein product is CASSLAQGATEAFF.

Note on this clone: Other DNA sequences in this specimen translate into the identical CDR3. V gene TRBV7-9 combines with J gene TRBJ2-7; unclear D gene. Per the germline V gene, CDR1 is SEHNR and CDR2 is FQNEAQ (reference sequence). CDR3 length: 13 amino acids. Trimming stripped 2 bases from V and 3 bases from J, with 8 bases between. Here the CDR3 DNA reads TGTGCCAGCAGCTTAAGGGCTAGCTACGAGCAGTACTTC. Translation gives CASSLRASYEQYF.

V and J are TRBV15 and TRBJ1-5; the D gene is possibly TRBD1 (5 bases). The ends were cut back, 9 bases at V and 7 bases at J, with 16 bases in the middle. In germline, CDR1 is LNHNV, CDR2 YYDKDF (reference sequence). This CDR3 comprises 13 residues. The CDR3 DNA reads TGTGCCACTACTATAGACGGGGGGCAGCCCCAGCATTTT. This gives the protein CATTIDGGQPQHF.